This paragraph covers one T cell receptor (beta chain) sequence. It lacks a known antigen. No base quality information exists; no much larger clone differs at one position. The data are from a study of CD8+ T cells in alopecia areata (dated by TCRdb to 2016 to 2018). Context from the whole study: Treated patients were enrolled in an open-label pilot trial of oral tofacitinib at 5 to 10 mg twice daily for moderate-to-severe alopecia areata. To study T cell clonal expansion in alopecia areata, the researchers applied high-throughput TCRbeta sequencing to both the C3H/HeJ mouse model and human patients. Biopsies were taken from tofacitinib-treated patients at baseline and again at 4 and 24 weeks into treatment, and several of those patients also had a later scalp biopsy. RNA was extracted with the PAXgene miRNA kit for fixed scalp, the miRNeasy kit for PBMCs, and the RNeasy kit for mouse skin. Clonality in the scalp was compared among normal scalp (n=4), patchy alopecia areata scalp (n=8), and alopecia totalis/universalis scalp (n=8). Human TCRbeta sequencing covered scalp tissue and sorted CD4+ and CD8+ peripheral blood T cells from patchy and totalis/universalis alopecia areata patients and healthy controls. In treated patients, disease severity was measured using the SALT score, which gives the percentage of scalp surface area affected. Tofacitinib was administered for 6 to 18 months, and 6 months of follow-up off drug were then conducted to assess delayed response and recurrence. TCRbeta CDR3 regions were amplified by immunoSEQ multiplex PCR using 35 Vbeta forward and 13 Jbeta reverse primers. What the study reported, not specific to this receptor: Compared with mice, TCR sequences shared between patients were less clear, possibly partly because of HLA diversity across the patient population. Tofacitinib significantly decreased scalp clonality and the number of expanded CD8+ clones among the top 100 scalp clones. Higher clonality and more expanded CD8+ clones were observed in lesional scalp than in normal scalp, particularly in alopecia totalis/universalis, a finding suggestive of antigenic drive. During tofacitinib treatment, many expanded lesional clones remained in scalp and blood, and this persistence may partly explain relapse after treatment is stopped. Resident alphabeta T cells in normal human skin are also sequenced, complicating scalp TCR repertoire analysis, unlike mouse skin dominated by gammadelta T cells. Because the treated cohort was small and included a single nonresponder, larger studies are needed to assess links between baseline CD8+ expansion and response.

The library was produced with the immunoSEQ multiplex PCR assay. RNA was extracted from all samples and reverse transcribed into cDNA, which served as template for TCR sequencing. First-strand cDNA was synthesized using SuperScript III with a 2:1 mix of oligo-dT and random hexamers. A synthetic immune receptor repertoire was used to measure amplification bias, and any remaining bias was corrected computationally. In the original analysis: Raw reads were preprocessed to remove errors, and CDR3 was defined according to IMGT conventions as the region from the conserved cysteine to phenylalanine. To get clonality, Shannon entropy was normalized by log2 of the number of productive unique TCRs and the result was subtracted from 1. Whether scalp clones were CD4 or CD8 was inferred by matching scalp TCRbeta sequences against CD4 and CD8 repertoires sorted from blood. Imported from immuneACCESS, the table was reduced by TCRdb to in-frame sequences with V and J called. These copies leave out some clones; in studies compared against another copy, an unresolved V gene accounts for under half, and the cause of the remainder is not known. The V and J calls and clone size come from that table; D and trimming were worked out from the DNA. In all, the sample holds 10,000 to 15,000 clones, and 65% to 70% of those were seen once. The top ten clonotypes cover roughly 7% of the sample.

Inclusive of the bounding cysteine and phenylalanine, the CDR3 is 15 residues long. The kept DNA is CDR3 alone, 45 bases in frame from the first base. V is pared back by 5 bases and J by 0 bases, with 11 bases lying between the germline termini. CDR1 is given as LNHDA and CDR2 as SQIVND, both from the germline V gene (reference sequence). This specimen's time point label, interpreted: less than five weeks on oral tofacitinib. The intended sense of this specimen's treatment or condition label: oral pan-JAK inhibitor, 5-10 mg twice daily. Peripheral blood and lesional scalp punch biopsies were obtained from patients with alopecia areata. Human scalp biopsies went straight into PAXgene tissue containers for immediate fixation.

The V gene is TRBV19 and the J gene is TRBJ1-5; TRBD1 is a weak D gene call, 6 bases matching. This receptor was taken from a human donor with alopecia areata. This sample comprised skin, obtained at week 4, from a patient treated with tofacitinib. Here is the DNA: TGTGCCAGTAGTCGCGACAGGAATAGCAATCAGCCCCAGCATTTT. It encodes CASSRDRNSNQPQHF.